This passage covers 26 T cell receptor beta chains from one sample sequenced in a study of vaccination effects on CD4 cells after COVID-19. Isolating CD4+ T cells followed approximately ten days of culture. Vaccine administered to participants consisted of two doses of either BNT162b2 or mRNA-1273. Repertoires were generated with immunoSEQ multiplex PCR, while TCRdb's copy carries only in-frame clones and drops some. The sample has fewer than 75,000 clones; about 81% are singletons. No antigen is known for these receptors. Sequencing was performed on CD4+ T cells from PBMCs cultured without peptide, taken after COVID-19 vaccination. The receptors were gathered from a human donor who received a COVID-19 vaccine.

The chain joins TRBV5-4 to TRBJ1-2, with 8 bases identical to TRBD1. The CDR3 loop spans 15 amino acids. Germline trimming cut 4 bases from V and 5 bases from J; bases unmatched to any gene: 10. The germline V gene has CDR1 SGHNT and CDR2 YYREEE (reference sequence). The CDR3 loop reads CASSLGTGLIYGYTF. The DNA for the CDR3 is TGTGCCAGCAGCCTCGGGACAGGACTCATTTATGGCTACACCTTC.

The rearrangement joins TRBV2 to TRBJ2-3; D gene unclear. The CDR3 runs to 12 residues. The germline CDR1 and CDR2 sequences are SNHLY and FYNNEI. V lost 8 bases to trimming and J lost 4 bases, with 10 bases between them. CDR3 sequence reads: CASGLVPDTQYF. The DNA for the CDR3 is TGTGCCAGCGGATTGGTCCCAGATACGCAGTATTTT.

This clone was seen once. V and J are TRBV4-1 and TRBJ1-4; 9 positions match TRBD1. The ends lost 6 bases at V and 7 bases at J; junction bases unmatched: 9. The CDR3 length is 15 residues. Per the germline V gene, CDR1 is MGHRA and CDR2 is YSYEKL. CDR3 amino acids: CASRHPGQGGEKLFF. In nucleotides, the CDR3 is TGCGCCAGCAGACATCCGGGACAGGGCGGTGAAAAACTGTTTTTT.

This clone appeared a few times. V and J are TRBV27 and TRBJ1-6, with a weak D call TRBD1 (6 bases). The CDR3 totals 15 residues. In germline, CDR1 is MNHEY, CDR2 SMNVEV (reference sequence). The CDR3 bases are TGTGCTACCAAGAGGGCAGGGGTGGGTAATTCACCCCTCCACTTT. Its protein product is CATKRAGVGNSPLHF.

This chain links TRBV5-4 with TRBJ1-6; 10 nucleotides align to TRBD1. The CDR3 covers 17 residues. J was trimmed by 6 bases and V by 0 bases; bases with no gene match: 6. Germline lookup yields CDR1 SGHNT and CDR2 YYREEE (reference sequence). CDR3 DNA sequence: TGTGCCAGCAGCTTGGCGGCGGGACAGGGGACTAATTCACCCCTCCACTTT. Translating it yields CASSLAAGQGTNSPLHF.

The chain combines TRBV19 with TRBJ1-3, with D perhaps matching TRBD1 (5 bases). The CDR3 length is 17 residues. CDR1 is LNHDA, CDR2 SQIVND, per germline (reference sequence). Trimming left V 2 bases short and J 0 bases short, with 14 bases between. For the CDR3, the DNA is TGTGCCAGTAGTATAACGGGGCCGCAGACCTCTGGAAACACCATATATTTT. Amino acid sequence: CASSITGPQTSGNTIYF.

This clone has more than one count but fewer than ten. The chain recombines TRBV5-4 with TRBJ1-1; 9 positions agree with TRBD1. CDR3 size: 17 residues. Germline CDR1 reads SGHNT; CDR2 reads YYREEE (reference sequence). Trimming cost V 4 bases and J 3 bases; bases outside gene matches: 13. The CDR3: CASSQEPGGQGHTEAFF. For the CDR3, the DNA is TGTGCCAGCAGCCAGGAACCTGGCGGACAGGGGCACACTGAAGCTTTCTTT.

V is TRBV18 and J is TRBJ1-1; D might be TRBD1 (5 bases). CDR3 length: 15 amino acids. The V gene lost 2 bases and the J gene lost 5 bases, with 15 bases spanning the gap. Germline V lookup: CDR1 KGHSH, CDR2 LQKENI. The DNA of the CDR3 is TGTGCCAGCTCACCATCCAGGGACGTATGGACTGAAGCTTTCTTT. This sequence encodes CASSPSRDVWTEAFF.

This clone has just one count. One junction end does not reproduce the germline sequence, and a read error may be involved. This chain joins TRBV7-9 and TRBJ1-2; 7 nucleotides agree with TRBD1. From germline, CDR1 is SEHNR and CDR2 FQNEAQ (reference sequence). The CDR3 is 12 residues long. The DNA of the CDR3 is TGTGCCAGCAGCCCTCTCGCCGACAGGGTAGTCTTC. It codes for CASSPLADRVVF.

This clone has just one count. V usage is TRBV6-5 and J usage is TRBJ1-2; tentative D call: TRBD1 (6 bases). CDR1 is MNHEY and CDR2 is SVGAGI in the germline V gene. The CDR3 consists of 13 residues. V lost 1 base and J 7 bases, leaving 10 bases between the germline ends. The CDR3 spells CASSYLTGSGYTF. The CDR3 DNA reads as TGTGCCAGCAGTTACTTAACAGGGTCTGGCTACACCTTC.

The chain carries TRBV5-1 and TRBJ2-1; 10 bases match TRBD2. The CDR3 is made up of 16 amino acids. V lost 3 bases and J lost 6; bases outside the gene matches: 9. Germline values: CDR1 SGHRS, CDR2 YFSETQ. As DNA, the CDR3 is TGCGCCAGCAGCTCGACCGGGACTAGCGTATCCAATGAGCAGTTCTTC. Protein sequence: CASSSTGTSVSNEQFF.

The chain links TRBV28 to TRBJ2-1, with no clear D. Trimming took 2 bases from V and 9 from J, leaving 8 bases between them. The length of the CDR3 is 12 residues. Germline V CDR1 and CDR2: MDHEN, SYDVKM. DNA of the CDR3: TGTGCCAGCAGTTTAATGCGCGGTGAGCAGTTCTTC. It translates to CASSLMRGEQFF.

This sequence joins TRBV5-1 and TRBJ2-3; D unresolved. Trimming stripped 9 bases from V and 0 bases from J, with 14 bases between. Germline CDR1 SGHRS, CDR2 YFSETQ. The CDR3 runs to 14 residues. The chain's CDR3 is CATAWGSSTDTQYF. CDR3 bases: TGCGCCACCGCCTGGGGTTCAAGCACAGATACGCAGTATTTT. Full variable domain (rest looked up from reference TRBV5-1 and TRBJ2-3): KAGVTQTPRYLIKTRGQQVTLSCSPISGHRSVSWYQQTPGQGLQFLFEYFSETQRNKGNFPGRFSGRQFSNSRSEMNVSTLELGDSALYLCATAWGSSTDTQYFGPGTRLTVL.

The chain has TRBV6-5 and TRBJ2-5; 9 nucleotides line up with TRBD1. This CDR3 region has 14 residues. In germline, CDR1 is MNHEY, CDR2 SVGAGI. With 6 bases clipped from V and 4 bases from J, the junction kept 6 bases outside the gene matches. The chain's CDR3 is CASRQQGAGETQYF. The CDR3 region has the DNA TGTGCCAGCAGACAACAGGGGGCGGGAGAGACCCAGTACTTC.

The table lists this clone with a count of one. The J gene is TRBJ1-5, the V gene TRBV5-6; 8 bases agree with TRBD1. After removal of 4 bases from V and 6 bases from J, the junction contained 12 bases not matched to a gene. The germline V gene encodes CDR1 SGHDT and CDR2 YYEEEE. CDR3 length: 16 amino acids. The CDR3 is CASSLRAAGGFQPQHF. CDR3 DNA: TGTGCCAGCAGCCTGAGGGCGGCAGGGGGCTTTCAGCCCCAGCATTTT.

The chain couples TRBV24-1 to TRBJ2-1; TRBD2 might be the D (5 bases). V lost 7 bases to trimming and J lost 3 bases, with 9 bases between them. The CDR3 has 13 amino acids. In germline, CDR1 is KGHDR, CDR2 SFDVKD. The CDR3 spells CATSHTSYNEQFF. CDR3 sequence (DNA): TGTGCCACCAGCCACACTAGCTACAATGAGCAGTTCTTC.

This rearrangement joins TRBV29-1 to TRBJ2-7; 7 nucleotides align to TRBD2. V lost 6 bases to trimming and J lost 1 base; unmatched junction nucleotides: 6. The CDR3 extends over 13 amino acids. Per germline, CDR1 SQVTM and CDR2 ANQGSEA. CDR3 nucleotide sequence: TGCAGCGTCGCGCGGGGGACGTCCTACGAGCAGTACTTC. It specifies CSVARGTSYEQYF.

The rearrangement joins TRBV18 to TRBJ2-7; the match to TRBD2 covers 12 bases. The CDR3 consists of 18 residues. J gave up 0 bases and V 5 bases, and 11 bases lay outside the gene matches. Germline CDR1 and CDR2: KGHSH and LQKENI. The DNA of the CDR3 is TGTGCCAGCTCATCCATCGCTGGACTAGCGGGGATCTCCTACGAGCAGTACTTC. Amino acid sequence: CASSSIAGLAGISYEQYF.

This chain connects TRBV24-1 to TRBJ2-7; no definite D call. The length of the CDR3 is 13 residues. V lost 5 bases to trimming and J lost 0 bases, with 7 bases between them. Germline V gene lookup returns CDR1 KGHDR and CDR2 SFDVKD. CDR3 loop: CATSGDGSYEQYF. CDR3 nucleotides: TGTGCCACCAGTGGAGACGGCTCCTACGAGCAGTACTTC.

Written as DNA, the CDR3 is TGTGCCAGCAGCCAAGAGAAGGGGAGCGGCTACACCTTC. As protein: CASSQEKGSGYTF. The V gene is TRBV3-1 (or the pseudogene TRBV3-2), the J gene TRBJ1-2; D possibly corresponds to TRBD1 (5 bases). Germline V gene sequence: CDR1 LGHDT, CDR2 YNNKEL (reference sequence). V was cut by 0 bases and J by 8 bases, with 10 bases left in between. This CDR3 comprises 13 residues.

V gene TRBV6-5 combines with J gene TRBJ1-2; D is perhaps TRBD1 (6 bases). Germline loops: CDR1 MNHEY, CDR2 SVGAGI. This CDR3 is 13 amino acids long. V gave up 1 base and J gave up 6 bases, with 9 bases separating them. The CDR3 is CASSYLGGDGYTF. CDR3 nucleotides: TGTGCCAGCAGTTACTTAGGGGGGGATGGCTACACCTTC.

The chain links TRBV7-2 to TRBJ2-1; 7 bases match TRBD2. Germline lookup yields CDR1 SGHTA and CDR2 FQGNSA. This CDR3 has 17 amino acids. Unmatched junction bases numbered 15, after V lost 5 bases and J lost 5 bases. The CDR3: CASSPTLWRGIHNEQFF. CDR3 sequence (DNA): TGTGCCAGCAGCCCAACCCTCTGGCGGGGGATCCACAATGAGCAGTTCTTC.

Concerning this clone itself: The junction departs from germline at one end; a sequencing error may be responsible. The V and J genes are TRBV7-7 and TRBJ1-1; D is undetermined. The CDR3 is 13 residues long. CDR1 is SSHAT, CDR2 FNYEAQ, per germline (reference sequence). The CDR3 DNA reads as TGTGCTAGCAGCTTAGCTCGGGGTACTGAAGCTTTCTTT. It encodes CASSLARGTEAFF.

This clone was observed a handful of times. The chain combines TRBV3-1 (or the pseudogene TRBV3-2) with TRBJ1-5; a weak D match, TRBD1 (6 bases). V lost 2 bases, J lost 3 bases, and 8 bases lay in between. The germline V gene has CDR1 LGHDT and CDR2 YNNKEL (reference sequence). The CDR3 has 14 residues. CDR3 amino acids: CASSQTGHNQPQHF. In DNA form, the CDR3 reads TGTGCCAGCAGCCAAACGGGACACAATCAGCCCCAGCATTTT.

This clone was seen only a few times. The J gene is TRBJ2-1, the V gene TRBV7-6; 8 nucleotides align to TRBD2. Germline assignment: CDR1 SGHVS and CDR2 FNYEAQ. This CDR3 comprises 16 residues. Germline trimming cut 5 bases from V and 4 bases from J; bases unmatched to any gene: 10. The CDR3 loop reads CASSPVPAGVYNEQFF. Here the CDR3 DNA reads TGTGCCAGCAGCCCTGTCCCAGCGGGGGTTTACAATGAGCAGTTCTTC.

This clone came up a few times. As DNA, the CDR3 is TGTGCCAGCAGCTTAGAACCGGGGGGGAACGGGGAGCTGTTTTTT. Protein sequence: CASSLEPGGNGELFF. This rearrangement joins TRBV11-2 to TRBJ2-2; 8 bases are shared with TRBD2. V shed 0 bases and J 7 bases; nucleotides not matched to a gene: 4. This CDR3 has 15 amino acids. Germline V gene sequence: CDR1 SGHAT, CDR2 FQNNGV.